This TCR beta chain was captured in a study of shared clonotypes between healthy human individuals. Study outcomes and limitations: The naive CD4 repertoires of a handful of donors were compared, and around 5.1% of clonotypes were shared.

Adult Caucasians living in Nashville, Tennessee made up all of the donors. CDR1 and CDR2 (germline): LNHDA, SQIVND (reference sequence). The CDR3 spans 12 residues. Trimming stripped 8 bases from V and 4 bases from J, with 11 bases between. As to this clone: The antigen is not known.

Replicate PCRs run on sorted subsets employed roughly 190 ng DNA, some 33,000 T cell genomes. Sequencing was performed with immunoSEQ multiplex PCR; in TCRdb, only in-frame clones are kept and a portion is missing. The sample yields millions of clones, more than 90% seen once. The TCR originated in a man younger than 35 in good health. Material for sequencing was naive CD4+ T cells sorted from blood. Subset in this sample: CD45RA+ positively selected. This sequence joins TRBV19 and TRBJ1-2; a weak D match, TRBD1 (5 bases). Written as DNA, the CDR3 is TGTGCCAGTTCAGGGATCGGCTATGGCTACACCTTC. Translation: CASSGIGYGYTF.